The 10 T cell receptor beta chains below were found in one sample sequenced in a study of blood T cells in healthy people across ages (dated by TCRdb to the mid-2010s). The library was prepared using 5' RACE. TCRdb records Illumina HiSeq 2500 as the sequencer. A second about 6 to 11 cycle PCR used a sample-barcoded 5' primer and a J-beta primer mix. TCRdb's own reprocessing of the public reads used fastp at Q25 and MiXCR and kept productive beta chains. Each entry merges the rows of one CDR3 protein and shows their most common DNA and genes. Across this sample there are 750,000 to 1,000,000 distinct CDR3 sequences, with around 29% seen only once. Jointly, the top ten make up around 9.6% of the sample. This same sample was also part of a study on T cells of mothers and their children.

Source material: blood. The receptors here all came from a woman in her forties in good health.

In this sample, this clonotype turned up many times. This chain connects TRBV7-2 to TRBJ2-1, with D possibly being TRBD2 (5 bases). Germline V CDR1 and CDR2: SGHTA, FQGNSA. V shed 0 bases and J shed 10 bases, with 10 bases lying between them. The CDR3 totals 13 residues. This CDR3 is CASSLAEVGEQFF. The DNA for the CDR3 is TGTGCCAGCAGCTTAGCGGAGGTCGGCGAGCAGTTCTTC. Looking up the rest from reference TRBV7-2 and TRBJ2-1 gives the full variable domain: GAGVSQSPSNKVTEKGKDVELRCDPISGHTALYWYRQSLGQGLEFLIYFQGNSAPDKSGLPSDRFSAERTGGSVSTLTIQRTQQEDSAVYLCASSLAEVGEQFFGPGTRLTVL.

This rearrangement joins TRBV10-3 to TRBJ2-1; D may be TRBD2 (7 bases). This CDR3 region has 15 residues. V was clipped by 0 bases and J by 6 bases, with 12 bases between them. Germline V gives CDR1 ENHRY, CDR2 SYGVKD. CDR3 amino acids: CAISESGGPGNEQFF. The CDR3 DNA is TGTGCCATCAGTGAGTCCGGGGGGCCGGGCAATGAGCAGTTCTTC.

For this clonotype: This sequence may be a read error, since a much larger clone differs from it by one base. J is TRBJ2-5 and V is TRBV7-9; D perhaps matches TRBD1 (6 bases). The CDR3 sequence is 16 residues long. Per germline, CDR1 SEHNR and CDR2 FQNEAQ (reference sequence). The CDR3 coding sequence is TGTGCCAGCAGCTTAGCCGGACAGCGGAAGGCAGAGACCCGGTACTTC. Protein sequence: CASSLAGQRKAETRYF.

The chain couples TRBV12-3 or TRBV12-4 to TRBJ1-1; maybe TRBD1 (6 bases). Trimming removed 3 bases from V and 0 bases from J, with 17 bases in between. The CDR3 sequence is 17 residues long. The CDR3 loop reads CASSLSGQGPLNTEAFF. In DNA, the CDR3 is TGTGCCAGCAGTTTGAGTGGCCAGGGGCCGTTGAACACTGAAGCTTTCTTT.

A remark on this clonotype: This may arise from a read error, as a much more abundant clone is one base away. The gene calls are TRBV7-9 and TRBJ2-7; possible D gene TRBD1, 6 bases. V lost 7 bases to trimming and J lost 2 bases, with 15 bases between them. Looked up from germline, CDR1 is SEHNR and CDR2 is FQNEAQ (reference sequence). CDR3 length: 14 residues. CDR3 nucleotide sequence: TGTGCCAGCACCCGGACAGCCAGTCCCTACGAGCAGTACTTC. The encoded protein is CASTRTASPYEQYF.

This clonotype was observed many times. The chain joins TRBV29-1 to TRBJ1-1, with a possible D match to TRBD1 (5 bases). Germline lookup yields CDR1 SQVTM and CDR2 ANQGSEA. V was clipped by 4 bases and J by 7 bases, with 16 bases between them. The CDR3 sequence is 13 residues long. In nucleotides, the CDR3 is TGCAGCGTTGGGGACCGACGAATCGTTGAAGCTTTCTTT. Amino acid sequence: CSVGDRRIVEAFF.

The chain employs TRBV20-1 and TRBJ1-2; possibly TRBD1 for D (5 bases). This CDR3 region has 14 residues. Deletions cut 4 bases from V and 4 bases from J, with 16 bases between. The V gene's germline CDR1 is DFQATT and CDR2 SNEGSKA (reference sequence). The CDR3 region has the DNA TGCAGTGCTATTCTAAAGGGGCTAACCTATGGCTACACCTTC. Protein sequence: CSAILKGLTYGYTF.

In this sample, this clonotype turned up a few times. CDR3 DNA: TGTGCCAGCAGTTTAGGCGGGGGGGCATTAGAGCAGTTCTTC. It translates to CASSLGGGALEQFF. The gene calls are TRBV12-3 or TRBV12-4 and TRBJ2-1; 9 bases align to TRBD2. The CDR3 is 14 residues long. Losses at the gene ends were 1 base for V and 10 bases for J; bases not matched to a gene: 5.

This clonotype showed up just a few times. The DNA for the CDR3 is TGTGCCAGCAGCCGCCGGGACGACACTTCTAGGGAAAAACTGTTTTTT. Protein product: CASSRRDDTSREKLFF. The chain carries TRBV11-1 and TRBJ1-4; possibly TRBD1 for D (5 bases). The ends were cut back, 5 bases at V and 8 bases at J, with 21 bases in the middle. This CDR3 contains 16 residues. The germline CDR1 and CDR2 sequences are SGHAT and FQDESV (reference sequence).

The gene calls are TRBV20-1 and TRBJ2-2; D is uncertain. Deletions cut 1 base from V and 1 base from J, with 10 bases between. Germline CDR1 DFQATT, CDR2 SNEGSKA (reference sequence). The CDR3 runs to 15 residues. In DNA form, the CDR3 reads TGCAGTGCTAGAGGCGCCCTGGTGAACACCGGGGAGCTGTTTTTT. This codes for CSARGALVNTGELFF.